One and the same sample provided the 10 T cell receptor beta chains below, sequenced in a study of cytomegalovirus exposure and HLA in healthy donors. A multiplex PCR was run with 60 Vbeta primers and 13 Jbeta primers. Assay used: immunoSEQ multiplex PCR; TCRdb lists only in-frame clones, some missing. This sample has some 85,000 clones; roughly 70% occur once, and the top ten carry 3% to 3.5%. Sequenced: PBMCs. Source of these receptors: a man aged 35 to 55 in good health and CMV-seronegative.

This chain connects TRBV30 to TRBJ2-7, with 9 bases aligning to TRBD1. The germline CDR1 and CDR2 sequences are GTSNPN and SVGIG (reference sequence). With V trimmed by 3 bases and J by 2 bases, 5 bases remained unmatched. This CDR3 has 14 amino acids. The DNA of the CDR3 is TGTGCCTGGAGCCTAGGACAGGGGACCTACGAGCAGTACTTC. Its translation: CAWSLGQGTYEQYF.

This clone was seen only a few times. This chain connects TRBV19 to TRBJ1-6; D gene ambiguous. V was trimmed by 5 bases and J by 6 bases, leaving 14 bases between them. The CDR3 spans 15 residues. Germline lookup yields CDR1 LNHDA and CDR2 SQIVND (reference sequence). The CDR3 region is CASSPSGGSNSPLHF. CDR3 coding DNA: TGTGCCAGTAGTCCCTCGGGTGGGAGTAATTCACCCCTCCACTTT.

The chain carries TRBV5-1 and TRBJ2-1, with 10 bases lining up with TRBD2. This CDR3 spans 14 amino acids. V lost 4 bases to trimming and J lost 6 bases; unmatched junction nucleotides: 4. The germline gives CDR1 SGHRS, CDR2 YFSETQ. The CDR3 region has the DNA TGCGCCAGCAGCGTAAGCGGGGGGGCCAATGAGCAGTTCTTC. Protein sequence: CASSVSGGANEQFF.

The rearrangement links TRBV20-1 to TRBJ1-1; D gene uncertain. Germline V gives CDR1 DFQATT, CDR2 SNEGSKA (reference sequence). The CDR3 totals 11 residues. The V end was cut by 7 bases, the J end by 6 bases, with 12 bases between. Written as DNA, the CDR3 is TGCAGTGTTCCGGGTAACCCTGAAGCTTTCTTT. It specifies CSVPGNPEAFF.

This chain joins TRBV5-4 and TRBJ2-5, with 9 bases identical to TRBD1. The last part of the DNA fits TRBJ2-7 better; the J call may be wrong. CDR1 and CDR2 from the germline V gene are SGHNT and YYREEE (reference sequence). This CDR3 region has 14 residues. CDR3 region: CASSSRDRDYEQYF. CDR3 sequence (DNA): TGTGCCAGCAGCTCGCGGGACAGGGACTACGAGCAGTACTTC.

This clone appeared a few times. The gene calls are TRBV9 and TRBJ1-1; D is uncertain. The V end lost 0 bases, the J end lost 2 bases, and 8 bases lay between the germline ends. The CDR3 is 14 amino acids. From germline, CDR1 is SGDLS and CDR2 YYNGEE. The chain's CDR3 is CASSVVPTNTEAFF. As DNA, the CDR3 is TGTGCCAGCAGCGTAGTCCCCACAAACACTGAAGCTTTCTTT.

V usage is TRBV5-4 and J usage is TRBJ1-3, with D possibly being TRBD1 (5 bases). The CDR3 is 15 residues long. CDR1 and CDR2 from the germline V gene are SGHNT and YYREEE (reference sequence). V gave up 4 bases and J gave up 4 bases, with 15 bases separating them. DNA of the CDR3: TGTGCCAGCAGCCTCGATCAGGGATGGGGAAACACCATATATTTT. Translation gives CASSLDQGWGNTIYF.

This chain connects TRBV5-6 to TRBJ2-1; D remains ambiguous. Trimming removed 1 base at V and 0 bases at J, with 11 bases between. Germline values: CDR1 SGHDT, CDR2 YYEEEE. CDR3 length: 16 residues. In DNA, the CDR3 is TGTGCCAGCAGCTTGCCCGTTTCAGGCTCCTACAATGAGCAGTTCTTC. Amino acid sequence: CASSLPVSGSYNEQFF. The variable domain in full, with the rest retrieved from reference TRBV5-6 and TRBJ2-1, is DAGVTQSPTHLIKTRGQQVTLRCSPKSGHDTVSWYQQALGQGPQFIFQYYEEEERQRGNFPDRFSGHQFPNYSSELNVNALLLGDSALYLCASSLPVSGSYNEQFFGPGTRLTVL.

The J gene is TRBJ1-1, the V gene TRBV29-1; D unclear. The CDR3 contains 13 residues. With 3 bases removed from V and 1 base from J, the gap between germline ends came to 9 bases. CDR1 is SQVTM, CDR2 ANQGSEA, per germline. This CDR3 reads CSVDGSPNTEAFF. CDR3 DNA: TGCAGCGTTGACGGGTCGCCGAACACTGAAGCTTTCTTT.

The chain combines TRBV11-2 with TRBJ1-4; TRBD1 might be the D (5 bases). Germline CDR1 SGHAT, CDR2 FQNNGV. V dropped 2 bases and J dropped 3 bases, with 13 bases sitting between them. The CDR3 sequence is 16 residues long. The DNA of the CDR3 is TGTGCCAGCAGCTTACTGATCAGGGCGGCTAATGAAAAACTGTTTTTT. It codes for CASSLLIRAANEKLFF.